This entry concerns a single T cell receptor beta chain. What it binds is not known. TCR alpha and TCR beta cDNA libraries carrying sample barcodes and UMIs came from 5'RACE with constant-segment primers. TCRdb redid the calling of the 5' RACE reads with MiXCR, one entry per CDR3 protein. Here the sample spans around 430,000 distinct CDR3 sequences, about 15% being singletons. This entry comes from a study of T-cell memory formation after mild COVID-19. Points from the study as a whole: Nothing showed for sure that second-wave clones peaking on day 37 were SARS-CoV-2 specific. Researchers found some responding clones in pre-infection memory, a sign that cross-reactive memory joined.

The CDR3 length is 14 residues. Germline V gene lookup returns CDR1 SGHRS and CDR2 YFSETQ. Trimming removed 1 base at V and 5 bases at J, with 13 bases between. Sequenced input: PBMCs or a T cell subset sorted from them (not recorded which). This TCR came from a man aged 18 to 30 who had mild COVID-19 (a few samples of this study predate the infection). Cell type and time point are not known. The chain couples TRBV5-1 to TRBJ2-7, with D possibly called TRBD1 or TRBD2 (5 bases each). The CDR3 loop is CASSLQGVKDEQYV. The DNA for the CDR3 is TGCGCCAGCAGCTTGCAGGGAGTAAAGGACGAGCAGTACGTC.